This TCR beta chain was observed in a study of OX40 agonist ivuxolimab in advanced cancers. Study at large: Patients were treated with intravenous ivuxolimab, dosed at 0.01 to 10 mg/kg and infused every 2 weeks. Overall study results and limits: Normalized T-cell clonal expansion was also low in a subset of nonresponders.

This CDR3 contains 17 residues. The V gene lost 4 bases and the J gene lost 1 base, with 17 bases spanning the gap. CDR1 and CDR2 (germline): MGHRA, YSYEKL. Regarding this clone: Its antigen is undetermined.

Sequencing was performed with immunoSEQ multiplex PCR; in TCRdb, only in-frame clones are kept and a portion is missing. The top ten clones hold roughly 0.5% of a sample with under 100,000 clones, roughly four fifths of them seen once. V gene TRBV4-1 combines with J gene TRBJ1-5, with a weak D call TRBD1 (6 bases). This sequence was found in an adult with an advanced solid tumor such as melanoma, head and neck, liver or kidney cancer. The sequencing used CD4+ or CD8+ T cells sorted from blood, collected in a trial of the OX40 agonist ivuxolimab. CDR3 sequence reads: CASSPRGGGGSNQPQHF. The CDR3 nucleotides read TGCGCCAGCAGCCCCCGCGGGGGGGGCGGGAGCAATCAGCCCCAGCATTTT.